This TCR beta chain comes out of a study of cytotoxic CD8 clonotypes in ibrutinib-treated CLL. Whole-study findings and limits: Increased clonality at ibrutinib response gave way to a return toward baseline at progression. Clonality correlated strongly with circulating CD8+ T cells and exceeded age-matched healthy donors at baseline.

As to this clone: No antigen is known for it.

The assay was immunoSEQ multiplex PCR, and TCRdb's table has in-frame clones only and misses some. Of over 150,000 clones listed, about 72% are singletons. CDR3 length: 18 residues. Germline CDR1 and CDR2: PRHDT and FYEKMQ (reference sequence). The J segment lost 0 bases and the V segment lost 5 bases, leaving 15 bases of the junction unmatched. The sequences come from PBMCs, collected after 24 months of ibrutinib treatment. The sequence came from a human donor with chronic lymphocytic leukemia. V gene TRBV13 combines with J gene TRBJ1-2, with 7 bases matching TRBD1. The CDR3 DNA sequence: TGTGCCAGCAGCGCACCGACAGGGAACAGCGAGTCTAACTATGGCTACACCTTC. This gives the protein CASSAPTGNSESNYGYTF.